This TCR beta chain comes out of a study of T-cell reconstitution after alpha-beta-depleted transplantation in children. Study-level results: The authors attributed T-cell counts and diversity one year after transplant mostly to newly produced T cells.

The CDR3 loop spans 17 amino acids. Germline CDR1 and CDR2: SSHAT and FNYEAQ (reference sequence). V was pared by 7 bases and J by 4 bases, with 11 bases of the junction left unmatched. In its sample, this clonotype was seen many times. Its antigen is unidentified. It was with unique molecular identifiers that the TCRbeta library was prepared. TCRdb used MiXCR to reprocess the PCR reads, holding one entry per CDR3 protein. The repertoire holds about 300,000 distinct CDR3 sequences, about a tenth seen once, with just under 7.5% in the top ten. Source: PBMCs, taken before TCRalphabeta/CD19-depleted stem cell transplant. The source is a boy under two years old with acute myeloid leukemia, due to receive a stem cell transplant. The chain recombines TRBV7-7 with TRBJ2-2; 11 bases agree with TRBD2. CDR3 nucleotides: TGTGCCAGCAAAGCGTTAGCGGGAGGGCCGGTCACCGGGGAGCTGTTTTTT. Its protein product is CASKALAGGPVTGELFF.